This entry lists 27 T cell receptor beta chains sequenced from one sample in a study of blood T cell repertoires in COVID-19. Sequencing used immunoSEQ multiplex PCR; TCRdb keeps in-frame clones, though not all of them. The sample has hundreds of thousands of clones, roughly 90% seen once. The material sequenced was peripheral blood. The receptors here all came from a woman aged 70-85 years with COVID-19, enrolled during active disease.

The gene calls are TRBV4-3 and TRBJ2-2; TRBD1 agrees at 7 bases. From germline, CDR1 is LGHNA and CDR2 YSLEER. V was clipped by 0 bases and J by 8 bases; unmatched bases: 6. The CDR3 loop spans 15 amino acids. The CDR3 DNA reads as TGCGCCAGCAGCCAAGATCTACAGGGGTGGGGGGAGCTGTTTTTT. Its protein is CASSQDLQGWGELFF.

Here the CDR3 reads CASNVGQGARDGYTF. CDR3 sequence (DNA): TGTGCCAGCAACGTGGGACAGGGGGCACGAGATGGCTACACCTTC. The rearrangement joins TRBV5-6 to TRBJ1-2; 12 bases match TRBD1. Germline CDR1 and CDR2: SGHDT and YYEEEE. This CDR3 contains 15 residues. J lost 6 bases, V lost 6 bases, and 9 bases had no gene match.

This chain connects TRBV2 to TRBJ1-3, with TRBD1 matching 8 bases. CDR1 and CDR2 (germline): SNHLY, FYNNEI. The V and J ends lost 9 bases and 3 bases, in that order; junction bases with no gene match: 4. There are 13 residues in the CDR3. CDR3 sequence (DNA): TGTGCCAGGGCCGGGACAGGTGGAAACACCATATATTTT. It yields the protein CARAGTGGNTIYF. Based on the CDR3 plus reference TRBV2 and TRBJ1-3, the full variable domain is EPEVTQTPSHQVTQMGQEVILRCVPISNHLYFYWYRQILGQKVEFLVSFYNNEISEKSEIFDDQFSVERPDGSNFTLKIRSTKLEDSAMYFCARAGTGGNTIYFGEGSWLTVV.

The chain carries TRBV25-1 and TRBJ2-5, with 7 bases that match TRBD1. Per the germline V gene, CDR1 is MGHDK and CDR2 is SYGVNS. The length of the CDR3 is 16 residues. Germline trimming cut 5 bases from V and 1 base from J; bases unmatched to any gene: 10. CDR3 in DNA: TGTGCCAGCAGTTCCCTTGGGACAGCCCTCCAAGAGACCCAGTACTTC. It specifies CASSSLGTALQETQYF.

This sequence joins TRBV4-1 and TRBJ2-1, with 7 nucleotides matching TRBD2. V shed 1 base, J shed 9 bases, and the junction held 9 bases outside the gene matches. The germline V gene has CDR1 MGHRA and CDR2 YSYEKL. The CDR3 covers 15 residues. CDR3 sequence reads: CASSQGGAGVGEQFF. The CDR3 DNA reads TGCGCCAGCAGCCAAGGAGGTGCGGGGGTAGGTGAGCAGTTCTTC.

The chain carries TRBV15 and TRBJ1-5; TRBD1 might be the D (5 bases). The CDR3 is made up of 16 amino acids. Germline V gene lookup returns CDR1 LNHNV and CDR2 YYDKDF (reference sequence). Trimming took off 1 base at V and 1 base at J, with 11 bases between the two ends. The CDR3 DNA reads TGTGCCACCAGCAGAGGACAGACACTAAGCAATCAGCCCCAGCATTTT. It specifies CATSRGQTLSNQPQHF.

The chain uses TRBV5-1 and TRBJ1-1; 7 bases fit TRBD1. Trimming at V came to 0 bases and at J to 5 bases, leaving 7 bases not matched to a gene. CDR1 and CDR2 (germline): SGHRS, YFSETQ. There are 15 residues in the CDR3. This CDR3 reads CASSLGIGGLTEAFF. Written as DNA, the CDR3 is TGCGCCAGCAGCTTGGGCATAGGGGGCTTAACTGAAGCTTTCTTT.

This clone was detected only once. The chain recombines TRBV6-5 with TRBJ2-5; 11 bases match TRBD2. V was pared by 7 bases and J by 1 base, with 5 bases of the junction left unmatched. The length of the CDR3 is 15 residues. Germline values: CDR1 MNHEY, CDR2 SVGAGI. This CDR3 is CASMRLAGFQETQYF. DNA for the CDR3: TGTGCCAGCATGCGACTAGCGGGGTTCCAAGAGACCCAGTACTTC.

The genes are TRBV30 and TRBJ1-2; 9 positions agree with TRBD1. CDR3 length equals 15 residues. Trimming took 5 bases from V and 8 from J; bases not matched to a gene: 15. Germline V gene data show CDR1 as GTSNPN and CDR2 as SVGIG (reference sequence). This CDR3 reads CAWEIQGATPSGYTF. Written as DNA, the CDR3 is TGTGCCTGGGAAATACAGGGGGCCACCCCTTCGGGCTACACCTTC.

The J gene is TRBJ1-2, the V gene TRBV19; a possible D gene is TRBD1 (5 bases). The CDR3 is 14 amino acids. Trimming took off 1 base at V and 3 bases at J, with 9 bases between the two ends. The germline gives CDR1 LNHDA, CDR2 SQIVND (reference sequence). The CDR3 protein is CASSIGQTDYGYTF. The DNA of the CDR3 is TGTGCCAGTAGTATAGGTCAGACAGACTATGGCTACACCTTC.

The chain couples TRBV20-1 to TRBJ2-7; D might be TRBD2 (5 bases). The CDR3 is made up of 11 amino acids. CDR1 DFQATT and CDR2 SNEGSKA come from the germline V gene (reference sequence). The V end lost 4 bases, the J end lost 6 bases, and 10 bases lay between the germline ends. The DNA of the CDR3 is TGCAGTGCTAAGCGGCTACTCGAGCAGTACTTC. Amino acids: CSAKRLLEQYF.

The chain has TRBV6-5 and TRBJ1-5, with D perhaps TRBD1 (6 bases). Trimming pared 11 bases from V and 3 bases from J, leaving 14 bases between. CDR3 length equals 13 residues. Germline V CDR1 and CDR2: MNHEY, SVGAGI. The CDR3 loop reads CASGRDINQPQHF. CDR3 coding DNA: TGTGCCTCCGGCCGGGACATCAATCAGCCCCAGCATTTT.

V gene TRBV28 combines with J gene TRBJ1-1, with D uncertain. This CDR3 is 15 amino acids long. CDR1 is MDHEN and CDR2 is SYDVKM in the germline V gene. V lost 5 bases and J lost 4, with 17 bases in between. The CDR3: CASSPPRKGGTEAFF. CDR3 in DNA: TGTGCCAGCAGTCCCCCCCGCAAGGGAGGCACTGAAGCTTTCTTT. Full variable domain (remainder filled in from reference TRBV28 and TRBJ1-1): DVKVTQSSRYLVKRTGEKVFLECVQDMDHENMFWYRQDPGLGLRLIYFSYDVKMKEKGDIPEGYSVSREKKERFSLILESASTNQTSMYLCASSPPRKGGTEAFFGQGTRLTVV.

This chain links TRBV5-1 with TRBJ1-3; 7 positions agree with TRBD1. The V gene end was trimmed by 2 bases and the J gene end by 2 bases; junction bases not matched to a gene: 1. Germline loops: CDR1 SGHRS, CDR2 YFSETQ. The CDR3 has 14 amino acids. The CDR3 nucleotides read TGCGCCAGCAGCTTCGGGACAGCTGGAAACACCATATATTTT. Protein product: CASSFGTAGNTIYF. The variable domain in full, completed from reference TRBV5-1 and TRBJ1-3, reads KAGVTQTPRYLIKTRGQQVTLSCSPISGHRSVSWYQQTPGQGLQFLFEYFSETQRNKGNFPGRFSGRQFSNSRSEMNVSTLELGDSALYLCASSFGTAGNTIYFGEGSWLTVV.

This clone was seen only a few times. The CDR3 sequence: CASSQVTAVSYEQYF. In nucleotides, the CDR3 is TGTGCCAGCAGCCAAGTAACAGCGGTCTCCTACGAGCAGTACTTC. The rearrangement uses TRBV3-1 (or the pseudogene TRBV3-2) and TRBJ2-7, with D possibly matching TRBD2 (5 bases). The V end lost 1 base, the J end lost 0 bases, and 10 bases lay between the germline ends. The CDR3 is 15 residues long. Per the germline V gene, CDR1 is LGHDT and CDR2 is YNNKEL (reference sequence).

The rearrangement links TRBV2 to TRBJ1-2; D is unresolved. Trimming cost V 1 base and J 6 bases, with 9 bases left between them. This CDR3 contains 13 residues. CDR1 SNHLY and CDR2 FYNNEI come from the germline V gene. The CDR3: CASSEVPGNGYTF. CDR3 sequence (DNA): TGTGCCAGCAGTGAAGTCCCAGGCAATGGCTACACCTTC.

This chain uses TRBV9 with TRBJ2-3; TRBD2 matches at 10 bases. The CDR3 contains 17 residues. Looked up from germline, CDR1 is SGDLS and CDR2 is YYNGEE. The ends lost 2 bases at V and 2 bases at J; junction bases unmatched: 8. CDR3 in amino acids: CASSVRSGGAFTDTQYF. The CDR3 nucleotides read TGTGCCAGCAGCGTCCGGAGCGGGGGGGCCTTCACAGATACGCAGTATTTT.

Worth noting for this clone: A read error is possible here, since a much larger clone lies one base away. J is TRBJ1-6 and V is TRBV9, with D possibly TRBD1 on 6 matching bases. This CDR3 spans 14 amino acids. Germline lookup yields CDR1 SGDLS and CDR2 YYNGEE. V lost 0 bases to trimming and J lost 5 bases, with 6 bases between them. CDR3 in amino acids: CASSVDRDNSPLHF. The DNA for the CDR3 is TGTGCCAGCAGCGTAGACAGGGATAATTCACCCCTCCACTTT.

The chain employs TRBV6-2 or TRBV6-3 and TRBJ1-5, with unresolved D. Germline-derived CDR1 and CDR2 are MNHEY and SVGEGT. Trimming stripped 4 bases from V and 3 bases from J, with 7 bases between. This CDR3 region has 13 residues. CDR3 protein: CASSSLNNQPQHF. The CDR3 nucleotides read TGTGCCAGCAGTTCCCTTAACAATCAGCCCCAGCATTTT.

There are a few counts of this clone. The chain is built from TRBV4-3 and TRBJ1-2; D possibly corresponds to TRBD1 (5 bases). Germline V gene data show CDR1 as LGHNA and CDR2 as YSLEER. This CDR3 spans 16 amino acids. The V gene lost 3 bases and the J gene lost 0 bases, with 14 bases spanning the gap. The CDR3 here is CASSHSGGNPNYGYTF. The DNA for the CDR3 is TGCGCCAGCAGCCACAGCGGGGGGAACCCTAACTATGGCTACACCTTC.

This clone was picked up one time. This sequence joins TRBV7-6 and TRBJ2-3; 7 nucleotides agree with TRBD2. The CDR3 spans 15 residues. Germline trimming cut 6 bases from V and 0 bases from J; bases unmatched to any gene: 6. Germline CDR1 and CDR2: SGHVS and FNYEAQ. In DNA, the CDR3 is TGTGCCAGCAGGCCTAATAGCGGGAGCACAGATACGCAGTATTTT. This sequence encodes CASRPNSGSTDTQYF.

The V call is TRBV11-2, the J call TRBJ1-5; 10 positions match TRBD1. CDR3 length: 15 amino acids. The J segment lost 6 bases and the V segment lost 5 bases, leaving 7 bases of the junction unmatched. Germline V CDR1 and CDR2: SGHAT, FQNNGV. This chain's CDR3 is CASSLGTGAAQPQHF. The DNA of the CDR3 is TGTGCCAGCAGCCTAGGGACAGGGGCCGCTCAGCCCCAGCATTTT.

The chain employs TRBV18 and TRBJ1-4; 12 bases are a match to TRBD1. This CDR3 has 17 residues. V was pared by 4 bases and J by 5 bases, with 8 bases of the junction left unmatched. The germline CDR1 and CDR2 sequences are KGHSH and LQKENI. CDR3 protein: CASSRDRGREENEKLFF. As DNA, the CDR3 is TGTGCCAGCTCACGGGACAGGGGGCGCGAAGAGAATGAAAAACTGTTTTTT.

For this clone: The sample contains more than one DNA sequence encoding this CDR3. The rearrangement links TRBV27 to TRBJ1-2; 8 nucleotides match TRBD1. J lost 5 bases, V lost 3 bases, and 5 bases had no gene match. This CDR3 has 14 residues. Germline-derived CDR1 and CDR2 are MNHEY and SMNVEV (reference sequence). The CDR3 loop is CASSFGQGAYGYTF. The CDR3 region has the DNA TGTGCCAGCAGTTTTGGTCAGGGGGCTTATGGCTACACCTTC.

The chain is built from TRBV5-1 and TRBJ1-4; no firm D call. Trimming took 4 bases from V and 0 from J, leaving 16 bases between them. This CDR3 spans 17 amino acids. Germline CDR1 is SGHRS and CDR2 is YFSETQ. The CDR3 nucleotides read TGCGCCAGCAGCCCACGAGGAACCGAAGCAACTAATGAAAAACTGTTTTTT. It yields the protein CASSPRGTEATNEKLFF.

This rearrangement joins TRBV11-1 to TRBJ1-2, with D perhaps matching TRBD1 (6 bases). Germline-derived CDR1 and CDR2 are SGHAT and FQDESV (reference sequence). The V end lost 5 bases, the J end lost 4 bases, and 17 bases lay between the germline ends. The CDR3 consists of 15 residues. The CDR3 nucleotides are TGTGCCAGCAGCAGAATTGGACAGAATCGCTATGGCTACACCTTC. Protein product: CASSRIGQNRYGYTF.

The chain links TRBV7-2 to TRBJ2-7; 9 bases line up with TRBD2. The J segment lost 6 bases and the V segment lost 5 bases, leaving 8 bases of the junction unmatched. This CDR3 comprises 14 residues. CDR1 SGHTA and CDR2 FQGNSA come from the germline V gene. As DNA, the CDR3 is TGTGCCAGCAGCGAGCGGGGGGCTTCTGGCGAGCAGTACTTC. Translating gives CASSERGASGEQYF.